These 14 T cell receptor beta chains were all obtained from the same sample, sequenced in a study of cytomegalovirus exposure and HLA in healthy donors. The PCR made use of 60 Vbeta and 13 Jbeta primers. Using immunoSEQ multiplex PCR, the repertoire was profiled, and TCRdb retains in-frame clones only, with some absent. The table shows 200,000 or so clones, with about 72% occurring only once. The specimen was PBMCs. Source of these receptors: a male donor in good health and CMV-seronegative.

The chain recombines TRBV19 with TRBJ1-1; D ambiguous. The germline gives CDR1 LNHDA, CDR2 SQIVND (reference sequence). V lost 4 bases, J lost 6 bases, and 15 bases lay in between. The CDR3 runs 14 residues. The CDR3 bases are TGTGCCAGTAGTAATCGCGCAGGTGTCGCTGAAGCTTTCTTT. This codes for CASSNRAGVAEAFF.

The sample holds a few counts of this clone. The gene calls are TRBV28 and TRBJ2-1, with unresolved D. The germline CDR1 and CDR2 sequences are MDHEN and SYDVKM. Trimming shortened V by 6 bases and J by 7 bases, and 22 bases separated the two germline ends. This CDR3 has 16 amino acids. The DNA for the CDR3 is TGTGCCAGCAGGCTCCCAGCGCCTGACCCACCTAATGAGCAGTTCTTC. It codes for CASRLPAPDPPNEQFF.

The rearrangement uses TRBV19 and TRBJ2-1; D might be TRBD2 (5 bases). CDR3 size: 14 residues. Trimming cost V 5 bases and J 1 base, with 9 bases left between them. Germline assignment: CDR1 LNHDA and CDR2 SQIVND (reference sequence). CDR3 region: CASSLTGSYNEQFF. CDR3 bases: TGTGCCAGTAGTTTAACGGGATCCTACAATGAGCAGTTCTTC.

A few counts support this clone. One junction end disagrees with the germline gene, perhaps due to a read error. The rearrangement joins TRBV10-1 to TRBJ2-7; the match to TRBD2 covers 8 bases. There are 15 residues in the CDR3. From germline, CDR1 is WNHNN and CDR2 SYGVQD (reference sequence). The CDR3 loop is CASSDVGRASDEQYF. CDR3 nucleotides: TGCGCCAGCAGTGATGTCGGGAGGGCCTCCGACGAGCAGTACTTC.

This clone was detected many times. DNA of the CDR3: TGTGCCAGCAGTTTGAGTGGGGCAGGTGGGGAGGGGCAGTACTTC. It codes for CASSLSGAGGEGQYF. The rearrangement uses TRBV27 and TRBJ2-7, with 7 bases lining up with TRBD2. The length of the CDR3 is 15 residues. Per the germline V gene, CDR1 is MNHEY and CDR2 is SMNVEV (reference sequence). With 3 bases clipped from V and 9 bases from J, the junction kept 14 bases outside the gene matches.

The chain joins TRBV5-6 to TRBJ2-7; the match to TRBD2 covers 10 bases. Germline lookup yields CDR1 SGHDT and CDR2 YYEEEE. Trimming cost V 4 bases and J 3 bases; bases outside gene matches: 10. The CDR3 contains 16 residues. CDR3 sequence: CASSPSYSGRDYEQYF. DNA of the CDR3: TGTGCCAGCAGCCCTTCTTACAGCGGGAGGGACTACGAGCAGTACTTC.

This chain connects TRBV30 to TRBJ1-5; no firm D call. The CDR3 is made up of 13 amino acids. Trimming took off 2 bases at V and 5 bases at J, with 10 bases between the two ends. Per germline, CDR1 GTSNPN and CDR2 SVGIG (reference sequence). The CDR3 loop reads CAWSSGVHQPQHF. CDR3 nucleotides: TGTGCCTGGAGTTCCGGGGTGCATCAGCCCCAGCATTTT.

The chain recombines TRBV9 with TRBJ2-3; TRBD2 matches at 7 bases. The V gene's germline CDR1 is SGDLS and CDR2 YYNGEE. Losses at the gene ends were 3 bases for V and 0 bases for J; bases not matched to a gene: 7. CDR3 length: 16 amino acids. CDR3 loop: CASSETAGVSTDTQYF. For the CDR3, the DNA is TGTGCCAGCAGCGAGACCGCGGGGGTTAGCACAGATACGCAGTATTTT.

The chain links TRBV9 to TRBJ2-5; 10 bases are shared with TRBD2. J lost 5 bases, V lost 3 bases, and 16 bases had no gene match. Per the germline V gene, CDR1 is SGDLS and CDR2 is YYNGEE. This CDR3 spans 18 amino acids. The CDR3 sequence is CASSAAPSGAGGPETQYF. DNA for the CDR3: TGTGCCAGCAGCGCCGCTCCTAGCGGAGCGGGAGGGCCGGAGACCCAGTACTTC.

The chain links TRBV21-1 to TRBJ2-1; the table gives TRBD2 as D, unverified against the DNA. TRBV21-1 is classified as a pseudogene. The CDR3 is made up of 10 amino acids. In DNA form, the CDR3 reads TGTGACCCGCCGGGGGGTGAGCAGTTCTTC. Protein: CDPPGGEQFF.

As for this clone: One end of the junction does not line up with germline, which may come from a read error. The chain has TRBV7-9 and TRBJ2-1; 7 bases match TRBD2. Per the germline V gene, CDR1 is SEHNR and CDR2 is FQNEAQ (reference sequence). CDR3 length: 15 residues. CDR3 amino acids: CSSSLASLADNEQFF. CDR3 in DNA: TGTTCCAGCAGCTTAGCGAGTCTAGCGGACAATGAGCAGTTCTTC.

CDR3 sequence (DNA): TGTGCCAGCAGTGATTCGAGGGCAGCTAACTATGGCTACACCTTC. Translated: CASSDSRAANYGYTF. The chain joins TRBV2 to TRBJ1-2; unclear D gene. Trimming shortened V by 3 bases and J by 0 bases, and 11 bases separated the two germline ends. Germline-derived CDR1 and CDR2 are SNHLY and FYNNEI. The CDR3 sequence is 15 residues long.

The chain is built from TRBV18 and TRBJ1-2; 7 nucleotides line up with TRBD1. V shed 4 bases and J 4 bases; nucleotides not matched to a gene: 6. CDR3 size: 14 residues. Per the germline V gene, CDR1 is KGHSH and CDR2 is LQKENI. CDR3 sequence reads: CASSLGQEIYGYTF. In DNA, the CDR3 is TGTGCCAGCTCACTTGGACAGGAGATCTATGGCTACACCTTC.

This clone was observed a few times. The chain recombines TRBV23-1 with TRBJ1-1; D is possibly TRBD1 (5 bases). TRBV23-1 is an ORF for which the function is uncertain. CDR3 length: 13 residues. The V end lost 3 bases, the J end lost 5 bases, and 10 bases lay between the germline ends. The CDR3 sequence: CASSHPGVTEAFF. The DNA for the CDR3 is TGCGCCAGCAGTCACCCGGGGGTAACTGAAGCTTTCTTT.